Listed below are T cell receptor beta chains from one sample, sequenced in a study of blood T cell repertoires in COVID-19. Profiling relied on immunoSEQ multiplex PCR, and the TCRdb table lists in-frame clones only, not all of them. The sample gives about 50,000 clones, more than 75% of which show up once; approximately 5.3% is in the top ten. The sample was PBMCs or T cells enriched from blood (not recorded which). The receptors shown here come from a woman between 45 and 65 years old with acute COVID-19. CDR3s include the opening cysteine and the closing phenylalanine or tryptophan. A D gene is named only where the DNA matches it firmly. Clone size is given for some rows only: seen once, a few or many times, or a class if the clone is expanded.

TRBJ2-7 TRBD1 TRBV11-1 once CASSLSWDSEQYF TGTGCCAGCAGCTTGAGTTGGGACAGCGAGCAGTACTTC
TRBJ1-1 . TRBV10-3 once CAISVTGTEAFF TGTGCCATCAGTGTTACAGGGACTGAAGCTTTCTTT
TRBJ1-1 . TRBV7-9 . CASSKRQTDTEAFF TGTGCCAGCAGCAAGAGACAGACGGACACTGAAGCTTTCTTT
TRBJ2-5 . TRBV5-1 . CASSLETIQETQYF TGCGCCAGCAGCTTGGAGACTATCCAAGAGACCCAGTACTTC
TRBJ1-5 TRBD1 TRBV7-8 . CASSLEVRGFFQPQHF TGTGCCAGCAGCTTAGAGGTCAGGGGGTTCTTTCAGCCCCAGCATTTT
TRBJ1-2 . TRBV5-6 . CASSLQGGRNYGYTF TGTGCCAGCAGCTTGCAGGGAGGAAGGAACTATGGCTACACCTTC
TRBJ2-3 . TRBV2 . CASNDLTADTDTQYF TGTGCCAGCAATGATCTCACAGCCGACACAGATACGCAGTATTTT
TRBJ1-2 TRBD1 TRBV7-6 . CASSLSIMGQDGYTF TGTGCCAGCAGCTTATCGATAATGGGACAGGATGGCTACACCTTC
TRBJ2-2 TRBD2 TRBV5-1 . CASSTRASGGFGTGELFF TGCGCCAGCAGCACACGAGCCAGCGGGGGGTTCGGCACCGGGGAGCTGTTTTTT
TRBJ2-1 TRBD1 TRBV7-8 . CASSLGPRDSSYNEQFF TGTGCCAGCAGCTTAGGCCCCCGGGACAGCTCCTACAATGAGCAGTTCTTC
TRBJ2-6 TRBD2 TRBV28 once CASSPWEGPGANVLTF TGTGCCAGCAGCCCCTGGGAGGGCCCTGGGGCCAACGTCCTGACTTTC
TRBJ1-2 TRBD1 TRBV2 . CASSPGQGVGYTF TGTGCCAGCAGTCCGGGACAGGGGGTGGGCTACACCTTC
TRBJ2-3 TRBD1 TRBV7-9 . CASSSTGDITDTQYF TGTGCCAGCAGCTCGACAGGGGATATCACAGATACGCAGTATTTT
TRBJ1-6 TRBD1 TRBV6-5 . CASGRDRGGSPLHF TGTGCCAGCGGAAGGGACAGGGGCGGTTCACCCCTCCACTTT
TRBJ1-3 . TRBV18 . CASSPLGGTGNTIYF TGTGCCAGCTCACCCCTCGGGGGGACTGGAAACACCATATATTTT
TRBJ1-1 TRBD1 TRBV6-4 . CASSQNRGTEAFF TGTGCCAGCAGTCAGAACAGGGGCACTGAAGCTTTCTTT
TRBJ1-2 . TRBV7-2 . CASSLGSGSTGYTF TGTGCCAGCAGCTTAGGATCCGGGAGTACGGGCTACACCTTC
TRBJ2-2 TRBD2 TRBV5-1 . CASSAGLAGGGTGELFF TGCGCCAGCAGCGCGGGACTAGCGGGGGGCGGAACCGGGGAGCTGTTTTTT
TRBJ1-6 . TRBV5-1 . CASTEQGIMVSPLHF TGCGCCAGCACCGAACAGGGAATCATGGTTTCACCCCTCCACTTT
TRBJ1-1 . TRBV11-3 . CASSFQGGHTEAFF TGTGCCAGCAGCTTCCAGGGAGGGCACACTGAAGCTTTCTTT
TRBJ1-2 . TRBV9 . CASSPNAGVYGYTF TGTGCCAGCAGCCCCAATGCGGGGGTCTATGGCTACACCTTC
TRBJ1-4 TRBD1 TRBV4-1 . CASSLTGGSGEKLFF TGCGCCAGCAGTCTGACAGGGGGCTCTGGTGAAAAACTGTTTTTT
TRBJ2-1 . TRBV9 . CASSVFGDYNEQFF TGTGCCAGCAGCGTATTCGGGGACTACAATGAGCAGTTCTTC
TRBJ1-1 TRBD1 TRBV19 . CASSRDRVRTEAFF TGTGCCAGTTCCCGGGACAGGGTGAGGACTGAAGCTTTCTTT
TRBJ2-3 TRBD2 TRBV7-2 . CASSLGASGPPGSQYF TGTGCCAGCAGCTTAGGGGCTAGCGGGCCTCCCGGTTCGCAGTATTTT
TRBJ1-3 . TRBV9 . CASSARGNTIYF TGTGCCAGCAGCGCGAGGGGAAACACCATATATTTT
TRBJ1-1 . TRBV6-5 once CASSYSGGNTEAFF TGTGCCAGCAGTTACTCCGGGGGAAACACTGAAGCTTTCTTT
TRBJ2-1 . TRBV4-1 . CASSQDSRAGFNEQFF TGCGCCAGCAGCCAAGACTCCAGGGCGGGGTTCAATGAGCAGTTCTTC
TRBJ2-7 TRBD1 TRBV29-1 . CSVVSGTGVEQYF TGCAGCGTTGTATCCGGGACAGGGGTCGAGCAGTACTTC
TRBJ2-7 TRBD1 TRBV2 . CASNGQVFSYEQYF TGTGCCAGCAATGGACAGGTTTTTTCCTACGAGCAGTACTTC
TRBJ1-2 . TRBV5-1 . CASSLGTTPGINYGYTF TGCGCCAGCAGCCTCGGGACAACCCCAGGGATTAACTATGGCTACACCTTC
TRBJ1-5 TRBD1 TRBV10-3 . CAISDRDRNGQPQHF TGTGCCATCAGTGACCGGGACAGGAATGGTCAGCCCCAGCATTTT
TRBJ1-2 TRBD1 TRBV6-5 . CASSVGSTGHYGYTF TGTGCCAGCAGCGTCGGTTCGACAGGGCACTATGGCTACACCTTC
TRBJ1-3 . TRBV3-1/TRBV3-2 few CASSQGGGSGNTIYF TGTGCCAGCAGCCAAGGGGGGGGCTCTGGAAACACCATATATTTT
TRBJ1-6 . TRBV5-1 . CASSLESMRNSPLHF TGCGCCAGCAGCTTGGAGTCCATGCGGAATTCACCCCTCCACTTT
TRBJ1-3 . TRBV28 . CASSPPQVWGNTIYF TGTGCCAGCAGCCCCCCACAGGTCTGGGGAAACACCATATATTTT
TRBJ2-2 . TRBV18 . CASSQVKEATRELFF TGTGCCAGCTCACAGGTGAAAGAGGCGACCAGGGAGCTGTTTTTT
TRBJ1-5 . TRBV21-1 . CASSNWRESQPQHF TGTGCCAGCAGCAATTGGAGGGAAAGTCAGCCCCAGCATTTT
TRBJ2-5 TRBD2 TRBV7-9 . CASSARELGGAQYF TGTGCCAGCAGCGCAAGAGAACTCGGGGGGGCCCAGTACTTC
TRBJ1-5 . TRBV12-2 few CASRLTHRQVQHQPQHF TGTGCAAGTCGCTTAACTCATCGACAGGTTCAACATCAGCCCCAGCATTTT